This T cell receptor (beta chain) was identified in a study of identical twins. The CDR3 runs to 14 residues. Germline CDR1 and CDR2: DFQATT and SNEGSKA (reference sequence). After removal of 6 bases from V and 2 bases from J, the junction contained 7 bases not matched to a gene. Template switching introduced a universal primer site, and the cDNA bore unique molecular identifiers. TCRdb redid the calling of the 5' RACE reads with MiXCR, one entry per CDR3 protein. The data contain 500,000 or so distinct CDR3 sequences, more than 13% of them singletons. These sequences were also reported in another study, on yellow fever vaccine responses in identical twins.

The sequenced sample was CD4+ T cells sorted from blood. This clonotype originated in a young woman in good health. The chain couples TRBV20-1 to TRBJ1-3; 7 positions match TRBD1. CDR3 loop: CSAKKTGTGNTIYF. The CDR3 region has the DNA TGCAGTGCAAAGAAGACAGGGACTGGAAACACCATATATTTT.